Reported below is one TCR beta chain. The data were taken from a study of blood T cell repertoires in COVID-19. Generated by immunoSEQ multiplex PCR, the TCRdb table keeps only in-frame clones and is missing some. The sample has 120,000 to 150,000 clones, 70% to 85% seen once. Trimming cost V 5 bases and J 6 bases, with 11 bases left between them. Germline CDR1 and CDR2: SEHNR and FQNEAQ (reference sequence). The CDR3 totals 13 residues. The J gene is TRBJ2-1, the V gene TRBV7-9, with D possibly TRBD1 on 6 matching bases. The receptor's source is a woman older than 75 in a cohort sampled during active or convalescent COVID-19. Sequencing input: peripheral blood. CDR3 loop: CASSRGTSNEQFF. The DNA of the CDR3 is TGTGCCAGCAGCCGAGGGACAAGCAATGAGCAGTTCTTC.